A single sample gave rise to the 23 T cell receptor beta chains below, sequenced in a study of glioma-infiltrating T cells after dendritic cell vaccination. Sample time point: after dendritic cell vaccination, including at tumor progression/relapse. The repertoire was sequenced with immunoSEQ multiplex PCR; TCRdb's copy has only in-frame clones and lacks some. Here the sample spans 50,000 to 60,000 clones, 70% to 85% being singletons. Sample: blood, taken after dendritic cell vaccination. The receptor set was obtained from a human donor with glioblastoma.

The chain has TRBV7-2 and TRBJ2-7, with a weak D call TRBD1 (6 bases). CDR3 length equals 14 residues. V was cut by 5 bases and J by 4 bases, with 15 bases left in between. CDR1 and CDR2 from the germline V gene are SGHTA and FQGNSA. The CDR3 nucleotides are TGTGCCAGCAGCCCGGACAGTAAGGGATACGAGCAGTACTTC. Its protein is CASSPDSKGYEQYF.

The CDR3 is CASAPGQGADTQYF. The CDR3 nucleotides read TGTGCCAGCGCACCGGGACAGGGGGCTGATACGCAGTATTTT. This chain connects TRBV6-4 to TRBJ2-3; 12 bases line up with TRBD1. The V and J ends lost 8 bases and 6 bases, in that order; junction bases with no gene match: 6. CDR3 length: 14 residues. Germline loops: CDR1 MRHNA, CDR2 SNTAGT.

The chain couples TRBV7-6 to TRBJ2-3; 10 positions match TRBD2. The trim removed 0 bases at V and 11 bases at J, leaving 8 bases unmatched. This CDR3 spans 15 amino acids. Germline lookup yields CDR1 SGHVS and CDR2 FNYEAQ. As DNA, the CDR3 is TGTGCCAGCAGCTTAGCTGGCCCTAGCGGGGGTCAGCAGTATTTT. Translating gives CASSLAGPSGGQQYF.

V gene TRBV7-2 combines with J gene TRBJ1-3, with a possible D match to TRBD1 (5 bases). The V gene lost 5 bases and the J gene lost 4 bases, with 18 bases spanning the gap. Germline lookup yields CDR1 SGHTA and CDR2 FQGNSA. The CDR3 length is 16 residues. The CDR3 DNA is TGTGCCAGCAGCCCCAGAGTCCGACAGAGCGGAAACACCATATATTTT. Encoded protein: CASSPRVRQSGNTIYF.

This chain joins TRBV5-1 and TRBJ1-1, with D unresolved. In germline, CDR1 is SGHRS, CDR2 YFSETQ. The CDR3 contains 16 residues. Deletions cut 2 bases from V and 1 base from J, with 15 bases between. The CDR3: CASSFTQSGENTEAFF. In DNA, the CDR3 is TGCGCCAGCAGCTTCACCCAATCCGGAGAGAACACTGAAGCTTTCTTT.

This chain joins TRBV4-3 and TRBJ1-3; 7 bases line up with TRBD1. The CDR3 runs 16 residues. Per germline, CDR1 LGHNA and CDR2 YSLEER. V dropped 3 bases and J dropped 2; count of bases not matched to a gene: 7. The CDR3 spells CASSHSYRGPGNTIYF. The CDR3 nucleotides are TGCGCCAGCAGCCATTCCTACAGGGGTCCTGGAAACACCATATATTTT.

This sequence joins TRBV9 and TRBJ2-1; no reliable D call. The CDR3 runs 16 residues. Trimming took off 4 bases at V and 1 base at J, with 15 bases between the two ends. Germline CDR1 and CDR2: SGDLS and YYNGEE. The CDR3 sequence is CASSPTTFGSYNEQFF. CDR3 coding DNA: TGTGCCAGCAGCCCTACGACGTTCGGGTCCTACAATGAGCAGTTCTTC.

V and J are TRBV5-1 and TRBJ1-2; 10 bases are shared with TRBD1. CDR3 length: 14 amino acids. The germline CDR1 and CDR2 sequences are SGHRS and YFSETQ. Trimming cost V 5 bases and J 7 bases; bases outside gene matches: 8. The CDR3 DNA reads TGCGCCAGCAGGACAGGGGGCGCGAGGGGTGGCTACACCTTC. This translates into CASRTGGARGGYTF.

The chain joins TRBV6-6 to TRBJ2-2; D is possibly TRBD1 (5 bases). Deletions cut 2 bases from V and 2 bases from J, with 6 bases between. In germline, CDR1 is MNHNY, CDR2 SVGAGI (reference sequence). This CDR3 has 14 amino acids. The CDR3: CASSYGANTGELFF. The CDR3 bases are TGTGCCAGCAGTTACGGGGCAAACACCGGGGAGCTGTTTTTT.

The chain is built from TRBV30 and TRBJ1-5; 9 bases match TRBD1. Germline V CDR1 and CDR2: GTSNPN, SVGIG (reference sequence). The CDR3 loop spans 17 amino acids. The V and J ends lost 4 bases and 4 bases, in that order; junction bases with no gene match: 14. DNA for the CDR3: TGTGCCTGGACCCCCAGGGGACAGGGTATAGGGAATCAGCCCCAGCATTTT. It translates to CAWTPRGQGIGNQPQHF.

The chain combines TRBV19 with TRBJ1-3; no clear D. The germline V and J ends were trimmed by 2 bases and 1 base, with 15 bases remaining between them. The CDR3 is made up of 17 amino acids. CDR1 and CDR2 from the germline V gene are LNHDA and SQIVND (reference sequence). The CDR3 loop is CASSIPHRGESGNTIYF. CDR3 sequence (DNA): TGTGCCAGTAGTATACCACACCGGGGAGAATCTGGAAACACCATATATTTT.

The V and J genes are TRBV10-3 and TRBJ2-6; 14 nucleotides line up with TRBD2. V shed 6 bases, J shed 2 bases, and the junction held 3 bases outside the gene matches. Germline CDR1 is ENHRY and CDR2 is SYGVKD. The CDR3 loop spans 17 amino acids. The DNA of the CDR3 is TGTGCCATCAGGACTAGCGGGGGGGCCCCTGGGGCCAACGTCCTGACTTTC. Its translation is CAIRTSGGAPGANVLTF.

This chain links TRBV6-1 with TRBJ1-2, with a weak D call TRBD1 (6 bases). The V end was cut by 1 base, the J end by 11 bases, with 8 bases between. In germline, CDR1 is MNHNS, CDR2 SASEGT. The CDR3 totals 11 residues. The DNA for the CDR3 is TGTGCCAGCAGTGAAGTGGGGGCTTACACCTTC. This codes for CASSEVGAYTF.

The CDR3 loop reads CASSLYGNLNTEAFF. In DNA, the CDR3 is TGTGCCAGCAGTTTATATGGTAACTTAAACACTGAAGCTTTCTTT. The chain has TRBV27 and TRBJ1-1; D is unresolved. CDR1 and CDR2 from the germline V gene are MNHEY and SMNVEV (reference sequence). There are 15 residues in the CDR3. Trimming pared 1 base from V and 2 bases from J, leaving 11 bases between.

The CDR3 region has the DNA TGTGCCATCAGTCGCGGGACGATGAACACTGAAGCTTTCTTT. This codes for CAISRGTMNTEAFF. This chain joins TRBV10-3 and TRBJ1-1; tentatively, D is TRBD1 (5 bases). The CDR3 extends over 14 amino acids. Germline V lookup: CDR1 ENHRY, CDR2 SYGVKD. The V gene lost 5 bases and the J gene lost 0 bases, with 10 bases spanning the gap.

This chain uses TRBV29-1 with TRBJ1-6, with TRBD1 identical over 10 bases. Germline trimming cut 6 bases from V and 10 bases from J; bases unmatched to any gene: 9. Germline V gene data show CDR1 as SQVTM and CDR2 as ANQGSEA. CDR3 length: 14 residues. CDR3 loop: CSVQTGTGDSPLHF. CDR3 nucleotides: TGCAGCGTCCAGACCGGGACAGGGGACTCACCCCTCCACTTT.

This clone was seen more than once but under ten times. This chain joins TRBV25-1 and TRBJ2-5, with no clear D. Germline V lookup: CDR1 MGHDK, CDR2 SYGVNS. The CDR3 is 12 residues long. Trimming stripped 1 base from V and 5 bases from J, with 5 bases between. This chain's CDR3 is CASSELEETQYF. The CDR3 DNA sequence: TGTGCCAGCAGTGAATTAGAGGAGACCCAGTACTTC.

The count of this clone is one. V usage is TRBV13 and J usage is TRBJ2-1; weak D call: TRBD2 (6 bases). The V end lost 6 bases, the J end lost 3 bases, and 18 bases lay between the germline ends. Germline assignment: CDR1 PRHDT and CDR2 FYEKMQ (reference sequence). This CDR3 has 16 residues. The CDR3 region has the DNA TGTGCCAGCAGTTCTTCCGGGACTGAAAACTACAATGAGCAGTTCTTC. Translated, it gives CASSSSGTENYNEQFF.

The chain links TRBV10-1 to TRBJ1-1; 9 bases are a match to TRBD1. J gave up 1 base and V 2 bases, and 14 bases lay outside the gene matches. CDR1 and CDR2 from the germline V gene are WNHNN and SYGVQD (reference sequence). The CDR3 consists of 19 residues. The CDR3 sequence: CASSETPGQGLGWNTEAFF. In DNA form, the CDR3 reads TGCGCCAGCAGTGAGACCCCGGGACAGGGATTGGGTTGGAACACTGAAGCTTTCTTT.

This clone was counted between two and nine times. One end of the junction varies from germline; a read error may be responsible. The chain is built from TRBV5-4 and TRBJ1-1, with 8 bases identical to TRBD1. Germline values: CDR1 SGHNT, CDR2 YYREEE (reference sequence). This CDR3 spans 14 amino acids. The chain's CDR3 is CASSGGTGRFVWIF. The CDR3 coding sequence is TGTGCCAGCAGCGGCGGGACAGGCCGATTTGTTTGGATCTTT.

J is TRBJ1-2 and V is TRBV2, with 9 bases fitting TRBD1. Germline-derived CDR1 and CDR2 are SNHLY and FYNNEI. Trimming took 6 bases from V and 2 from J; bases not matched to a gene: 10. The CDR3 has 16 residues. As DNA, the CDR3 is TGTGCCAGCAGCCACCGGGACAGGGTGTTAAACTATGGCTACACCTTC. Its translation: CASSHRDRVLNYGYTF.

This chain connects TRBV19 to TRBJ2-6; 7 nucleotides match TRBD1. The CDR3 runs 17 residues. Germline V gene sequence: CDR1 LNHDA, CDR2 SQIVND (reference sequence). V gave up 4 bases and J gave up 0 bases; unmatched junction bases: 6. The CDR3 DNA follows: TGTGCCAGTAGTACCGGGACAGATGACTCTGGGGCCAACGTCCTGACTTTC. The encoded protein is CASSTGTDDSGANVLTF.

This chain connects TRBV10-3 to TRBJ2-3, with 8 bases aligning to TRBD1. The V gene's germline CDR1 is ENHRY and CDR2 SYGVKD. The CDR3 is 16 amino acids. The ends lost 0 bases at V and 1 base at J; junction bases unmatched: 3. CDR3 region: CAISESPGQGTDTQYF. The DNA of the CDR3 is TGTGCCATCAGTGAGTCCCCGGGACAGGGCACAGATACGCAGTATTTT.